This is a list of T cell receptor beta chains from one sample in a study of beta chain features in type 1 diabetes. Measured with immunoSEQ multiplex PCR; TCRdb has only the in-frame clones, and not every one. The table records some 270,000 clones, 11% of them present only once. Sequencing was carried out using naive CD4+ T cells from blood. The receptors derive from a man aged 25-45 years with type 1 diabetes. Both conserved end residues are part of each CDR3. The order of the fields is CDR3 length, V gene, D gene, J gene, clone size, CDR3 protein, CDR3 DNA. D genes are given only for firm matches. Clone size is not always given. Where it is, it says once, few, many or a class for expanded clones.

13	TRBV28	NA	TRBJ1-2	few	CASSFISNYGYTF	TGTGCCAGCAGTTTTATCTCTAACTATGGCTACACCTTC
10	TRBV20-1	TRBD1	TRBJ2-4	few	CSAGQGVRYF	TGCAGTGCTGGACAGGGGGTTAGGTACTTC
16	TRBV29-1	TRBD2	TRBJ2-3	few	CSVSQGTSGGPDTQYF	TGCAGCGTCTCCCAAGGGACTAGCGGGGGCCCAGATACGCAGTATTTT
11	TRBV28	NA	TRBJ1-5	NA	CASSQKQPQHF	TGTGCCAGCAGTCAAAAACAGCCCCAGCATTTT
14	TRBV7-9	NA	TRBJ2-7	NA	CASSFSQGRSEQYF	TGTGCCAGCAGCTTCTCACAGGGTCGGTCCGAGCAGTACTTC
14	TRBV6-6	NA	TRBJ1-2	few	CASSSPAANYGYTF	TGTGCCAGCAGTTCCCCCGCGGCTAACTATGGCTACACCTTC
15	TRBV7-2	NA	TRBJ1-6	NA	CASSSNAGFGSPLHF	TGTGCCAGCAGCTCAAACGCCGGGTTCGGTTCACCCCTCCACTTT
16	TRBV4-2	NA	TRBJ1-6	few	CASSPTPWTVGSPLHF	TGTGCCAGCAGCCCGACCCCGTGGACTGTGGGATCACCCCTCCACTTT
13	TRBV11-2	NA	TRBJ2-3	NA	CASSPSLEDTQYF	TGTGCCAGCAGCCCCTCGCTAGAAGATACGCAGTATTTT
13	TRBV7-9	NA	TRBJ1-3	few	CASSSQAGNTIYF	TGTGCCAGCAGCTCGCAGGCTGGAAACACCATATATTTT
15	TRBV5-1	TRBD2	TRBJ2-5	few	CASSSGGPGQETQYF	TGCGCCAGCAGCTCGGGAGGGCCGGGGCAAGAGACCCAGTACTTC
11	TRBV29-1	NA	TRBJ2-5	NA	CSVLTGITQYF	TGCAGCGTTCTCACAGGGATCACCCAGTACTTC
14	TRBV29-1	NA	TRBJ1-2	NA	CSVDTAGASYGYTF	TGCAGCGTTGATACCGCAGGGGCCAGCTATGGCTACACCTTC
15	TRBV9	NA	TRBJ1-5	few	CASSVEGSGNQPQHF	TGTGCCAGCAGCGTTGAGGGATCGGGCAATCAGCCCCAGCATTTT
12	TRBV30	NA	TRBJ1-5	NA	CAWSVRFQPQHF	TGTGCCTGGAGTGTACGGTTTCAGCCCCAGCATTTT
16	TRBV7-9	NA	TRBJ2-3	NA	CASSHFKEQLGYTQYF	TGTGCCAGCAGCCACTTCAAGGAACAGCTTGGATATACGCAGTATTTT
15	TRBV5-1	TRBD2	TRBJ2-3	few	CASSFLGGGTDTQYF	TGCGCCAGCAGCTTTCTTGGCGGGGGAACAGATACGCAGTATTTT
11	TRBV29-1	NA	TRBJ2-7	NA	CSVGDSYEQYF	TGCAGCGTGGGTGACAGCTACGAGCAGTACTTC
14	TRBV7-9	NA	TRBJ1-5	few	CASSSMGEDQPQHF	TGTGCCAGCAGCTCGATGGGGGAGGATCAGCCCCAGCATTTT
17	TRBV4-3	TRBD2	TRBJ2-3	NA	CASSQGLVAGGTDTQYF	TGCGCCAGCAGCCAAGGTCTCGTAGCGGGGGGCACAGATACGCAGTATTTT
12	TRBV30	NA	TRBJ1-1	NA	CAYGRDNTEAFF	TGTGCCTACGGGAGGGATAACACTGAAGCTTTCTTT
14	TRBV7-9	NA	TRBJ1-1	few	CASSGETSSTEAFF	TGTGCCAGCTCAGGGGAAACATCGAGCACTGAAGCTTTCTTT
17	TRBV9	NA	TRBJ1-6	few	CASSARTSWNYNSPLHF	TGTGCCAGCAGCGCCAGGACTTCTTGGAACTATAATTCACCCCTCCACTTT
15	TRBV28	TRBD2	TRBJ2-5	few	CASSPQRGGVETQYF	TGTGCCAGCAGTCCACAGCGGGGGGGGGTTGAGACCCAGTACTTC
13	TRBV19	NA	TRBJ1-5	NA	CASSISGNQPQHF	TGTGCCAGTAGTATTTCGGGGAATCAGCCCCAGCATTTT
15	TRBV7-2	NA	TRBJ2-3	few	CASRRDLPAIDTQYF	TGTGCCAGCAGACGGGACTTACCAGCAATAGATACGCAGTATTTT
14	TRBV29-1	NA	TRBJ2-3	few	CSDSRGPLTDTQYF	TGCAGCGACTCGCGGGGGCCCCTCACAGATACGCAGTATTTT
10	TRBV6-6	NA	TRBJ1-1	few	CASSAYKAFF	TGTGCCAGCAGTGCATACAAAGCTTTCTTT
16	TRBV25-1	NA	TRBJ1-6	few	CASSGPVDRDNSPLHF	TGTGCCAGCAGTGGCCCCGTTGACAGAGATAATTCACCCCTCCACTTT
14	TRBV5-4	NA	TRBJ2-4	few	CASRPWGSQNIQYF	TGTGCCAGCCGTCCCTGGGGCAGTCAAAACATTCAGTACTTC
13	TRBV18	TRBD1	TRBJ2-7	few	CASSPLTGAEQYF	TGTGCCAGCTCACCACTGACAGGGGCCGAGCAGTACTTC
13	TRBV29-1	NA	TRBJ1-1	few	CSVGGAGDTEAFF	TGCAGCGTTGGAGGGGCGGGAGACACTGAAGCTTTCTTT
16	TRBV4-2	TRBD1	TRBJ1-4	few	CASSQGYRGLSEKLFF	TGTGCCAGCAGCCAAGGATACAGGGGGTTGAGTGAAAAACTGTTTTTT
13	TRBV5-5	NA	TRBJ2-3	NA	CASSLLSQVRQYF	TGTGCCAGCAGCTTGCTATCACAGGTCAGGCAGTATTTT
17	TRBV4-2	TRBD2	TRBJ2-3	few	CASSQEKRGVSTDTQYF	TGTGCCAGCAGCCAAGAAAAGCGGGGGGTCAGCACAGATACGCAGTATTTT
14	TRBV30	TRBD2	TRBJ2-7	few	CAWSVRLAAYEQYF	TGTGCCTGGAGTGTACGTCTAGCGGCCTACGAGCAGTACTTC